This T cell receptor (beta chain) was sequenced during a study of T cell repertoires in cytomegalovirus infection. Turning to the study itself: Carrying CMV and the relevant HLA type showed in public TCR beta signatures.

For this clonotype: The antigen is unknown.

TCRdb used MiXCR to reprocess the reads, holding one entry per CDR3 protein. Altogether 100,000 or so distinct CDR3 sequences are present, under 50% being singletons, with the ten largest covering 65% to 75%. The germline gives CDR1 MNHEY, CDR2 SMNVEV (reference sequence). The CDR3 has 13 residues. Trimming cost V 7 bases and J 7 bases; bases outside gene matches: 6. Findings of the study overall: The ex vivo response was dominated by HLA-C-restricted CMV-specific TCR beta clonotypes.

This clonotype was obtained from a human donor in good health (CMV status not recorded). Some clones in this sample may be carry-over from other donors' samples. Sample: CD8+ T cells from cultured PBMCs, taken from culture after CMV antigen stimulation. The rearrangement uses TRBV27 and TRBJ2-2; the match to TRBD1 covers 7 bases. In nucleotides, the CDR3 is TGTGCCAGCACCGACAGGGTACACGGGGAGCTGTTTTTT. Amino acids: CASTDRVHGELFF.